This T cell receptor beta chain was captured by sequencing in a study of CD8+CD57+ T cells in acquired aplastic anemia. Study-wide context: An average of 3.2 ug of DNA was obtained from sorted CD4+ and CD8+ cells. The study, taken as a whole, reports: No significant patient-versus-control difference appeared in CD8+ Simpson's diversity. Patients and controls had in common 25 to 35 CD8+ CDR3 sequences.

Per germline, CDR1 SGDLS and CDR2 YYNGEE. Trimming removed 1 base from V and 1 base from J, with 0 bases in between. The CDR3 totals 12 residues. The patients chosen for sequencing had shown expansion of CD8+CD57+ cells (detected by flow cytometry). There were no patients without severe acquired aplastic anemia. The study profiled TCR beta VDJ and CDR3 using genomic DNA as template. In TCRdb, the reads were re-called with MiXCR into one record per CDR3 protein. The sample consists of 170,000 or so distinct CDR3 sequences, roughly 50% of them appearing once. Worth noting for this clonotype: Its antigen is undetermined.

This sequence originates from a human donor with aplastic anemia. Sequenced: sorted CD4+, CD8+, or CD8+CD57+ T cells (not recorded which) from PBMCs. The rearrangement uses TRBV9 and TRBJ1-3; no clear D. For the CDR3, the DNA is TGTGCCAGCAGCGTATCTGGAAACACCATATATTTT. Translating it yields CASSVSGNTIYF.